This T cell receptor (beta chain) stems from a study of cytomegalovirus exposure and HLA in healthy donors. Study as a whole: The 130 or so validation repertoires used a platform that matched the one used for the roughly 650 first-cohort repertoires, as a later analysis reported. The study, taken as a whole, reports: There were a few CMV-associated chains whose specificity for CMV antigens was confirmed in vitro. Most observed TCR sequences were rare, whereas some public TCRs were detected in many donors. The tendency of first-cohort TCR clusters to co-occur in the 120 validation repertoires was identified by a subsequent analysis.

The CDR3 is 16 amino acids. The V gene's germline CDR1 is SGHVS and CDR2 FNYEAQ. The J segment lost 9 bases and the V segment lost 1 base, leaving 11 bases of the junction unmatched. Repertoires were generated with immunoSEQ multiplex PCR, while TCRdb's copy carries only in-frame clones and drops some. The sample lists roughly 150,000 clones; less than 95% were seen once. About this clone: Its target is unknown.

The chain combines TRBV7-6 with TRBJ1-3, with 8 nucleotides matching TRBD1. Input material: PBMCs. The source of this sequence is a young man in good health and CMV-seropositive. The CDR3: CASSLDVSGGATTIYF. CDR3 nucleotide sequence: TGTGCCAGCAGCTTAGATGTATCAGGGGGCGCTACCACCATATATTTT.